The rows below give T cell receptor beta chains drawn from one sample of a study of blood T cell repertoires in COVID-19. Sequenced by immunoSEQ multiplex PCR; TCRdb stores in-frame clones only, minus some. The data show about 98,000 clones, nearly 90% seen once. Source material: peripheral blood. The origin of the receptors is an older man with acute or convalescent COVID-19. Both conserved end residues are part of each CDR3. The D gene is left open where the match is weak. Rows give clone size only sometimes, using once, few, many, or a class for an expanded clone.

D gene | clone size | J gene | V gene | CDR3 DNA | CDR3 protein
- | - | TRBJ1-2 | TRBV27 | TGTGCCAGCAGTTTAAGGGGTGTCGGATATGGCTACACCTTC | CASSLRGVGYGYTF
TRBD1 | - | TRBJ1-2 | TRBV3-1/TRBV3-2 | TGTGCCAGCAGCCCGGACAGGGGGCATGGCTACACCTTC | CASSPDRGHGYTF
- | - | TRBJ1-1 | TRBV21-1 | TGTGCCAGCAGCCGGGACAGTGAGAACACTGAAGCTTTCTTT | CASSRDSENTEAFF
TRBD1 | - | TRBJ1-1 | TRBV4-1 | TGCGCCAGCAGCCGACCGGGACAGGTGAACACTGAAGCTTTCTTT | CASSRPGQVNTEAFF
- | - | TRBJ1-5 | TRBV6-6 | TGTGCCAGCAGCGAACAGGGCAGAAGCAATCAGCCCCAGCATTTT | CASSEQGRSNQPQHF
TRBD1 | - | TRBJ1-3 | TRBV5-4 | TGTGCCAGCAGCTCCGGACAGGGGCGATCTGGAAACACCATATATTTT | CASSSGQGRSGNTIYF
TRBD1 | once | TRBJ1-1 | TRBV5-1 | TGCGCCAGCAGCCCCACCGGGACAGGCCAGTGGGTTTTCTTT | CASSPTGTGQWVFF
- | - | TRBJ1-4 | TRBV6-5 | TGTGCCAGCAGTCGAGGCAACTCAGAAAAACTGTTTTTT | CASSRGNSEKLFF
- | - | TRBJ2-1 | TRBV19 | TGTGCCAGTAGTATAGCGGGGGTCATAGGAGAGCAGTTCTTC | CASSIAGVIGEQFF
- | - | TRBJ1-2 | TRBV28 | TGTGCCAGCACCAAAAACACAGGTCTGGATAGCTACACCTTC | CASTKNTGLDSYTF
TRBD1 | - | TRBJ2-5 | TRBV6-5 | TGTGCCAGCAGAGGGACAGCTTCAGAGACCCAGTACTTC | CASRGTASETQYF
TRBD1 | - | TRBJ2-5 | TRBV7-6 | TGTGCCAGCAGCCGTACTGCCGGGACAGATAAAGAGACCCAGTACTTC | CASSRTAGTDKETQYF
- | - | TRBJ2-2 | TRBV19 | TGTGCCAGTAGTATAGTTTACGGGTCAGGGGAGCTGTTTTTT | CASSIVYGSGELFF
TRBD1 | - | TRBJ1-2 | TRBV14 | TGTGCCAGCAGCCAAGTCAAAGGCCCGGAGGGGGCCTACACCTTC | CASSQVKGPEGAYTF
TRBD1 | - | TRBJ1-2 | TRBV5-1 | TGCGCCAGCAGCCTGCCGACAGGGGGCTCGGAAGGCTACACCTTC | CASSLPTGGSEGYTF
TRBD1 | - | TRBJ2-7 | TRBV20-1 | TGCAGTGCTAGTAGGTCAGGGGGCTACGAGCAGTACTTC | CSASRSGGYEQYF
TRBD2 | - | TRBJ2-7 | TRBV7-9 | TGTGCCAGCAGCCCGGAAGGTGGGGCGGGGAGGGGACTCGACGAGCAGTACTTC | CASSPEGGAGRGLDEQYF
- | - | TRBJ1-2 | TRBV5-1 | TGCGCCAGCAGCTCGACAGTGGACAGAACGCATGGCTACACCTTC | CASSSTVDRTHGYTF
TRBD1 | - | TRBJ2-7 | TRBV30 | TGTGCCTATCGGAACAGGGGTTACGAGCAGTACTTC | CAYRNRGYEQYF
- | - | TRBJ1-2 | TRBV7-9 | TGTGCCAGCAGCTTCTCCCCAGTCGAAGGCTACACCTTC | CASSFSPVEGYTF